The 9 T cell receptor beta chains listed next were all sequenced from one sample in a study of CDR3 diversity in severe acne. TCRdb reprocessed the PCR reads via MiXCR and lists one record per CDR3 protein. The data hold approximately 90,000 distinct CDR3 sequences, with around 47% observed a single time. The sample taken for sequencing was blood. These receptors originate from a male donor with severe acne vulgaris.

This clonotype appeared many times. V gene TRBV5-1 combines with J gene TRBJ2-2, with a weak D call TRBD2 (6 bases). Trimming removed 0 bases at V and 4 bases at J, with 7 bases between. Germline CDR1 is SGHRS and CDR2 is YFSETQ. This CDR3 contains 14 residues. The CDR3 bases are TGCGCCAGCAGCTTGGCCGGGAGCACCGGGGAGCTGTTTTTT. Translation: CASSLAGSTGELFF. Filled out from reference TRBV5-1 and TRBJ2-2, the complete variable domain reads KAGVTQTPRYLIKTRGQQVTLSCSPISGHRSVSWYQQTPGQGLQFLFEYFSETQRNKGNFPGRFSGRQFSNSRSEMNVSTLELGDSALYLCASSLAGSTGELFFGEGSRLTVL.

On this clonotype: One end of the junction varies from germline; a read error may be responsible. The gene calls are TRBV30 and TRBJ1-1; the D gene is possibly TRBD1 (5 bases). From germline, CDR1 is GTSNPN and CDR2 SVGIG (reference sequence). The CDR3 has 13 amino acids. The CDR3 loop is CAWSLGAGTEALF. CDR3 sequence (DNA): TGTGCCTGGAGCTTAGGGGCAGGCACTGAAGCTCTCTTT.

This chain joins TRBV9 and TRBJ2-2; 8 bases align to TRBD1. This CDR3 is 15 amino acids long. Germline V lookup: CDR1 SGDLS, CDR2 YYNGEE. The ends lost 3 bases at V and 3 bases at J; junction bases unmatched: 4. The CDR3 nucleotides read TGTGCCAGCAGCGACTTGGGACAGGACACCGGGGAGCTGTTTTTT. Translating it yields CASSDLGQDTGELFF.

There are a few counts of this clonotype. A much larger clone differs by one base, so this may be a read error. The chain recombines TRBV7-3 with TRBJ2-3; 9 bases line up with TRBD2. With V trimmed by 2 bases and J by 4 bases, 7 bases remained unmatched. The CDR3 is 16 amino acids. Germline CDR1 reads SGHTA; CDR2 reads FQGTGA. The DNA of the CDR3 is TGTGCCAGCAGCTTAGGCTCTAGCGGGAAGTCAGATACGCAGTATTTT. Its protein is CASSLGSSGKSDTQYF.

The rearrangement uses TRBV5-1 and TRBJ1-2, with 10 bases matching TRBD1. This CDR3 has 14 residues. From germline, CDR1 is SGHRS and CDR2 YFSETQ. After removal of 0 bases from V and 8 bases from J, the junction contained 4 bases not matched to a gene. CDR3 DNA sequence: TGCGCCAGCAGCTTGGTAGACAGGGGGCTCGGCTACACCTTC. Its protein product is CASSLVDRGLGYTF.

V is TRBV6-1 and J is TRBJ2-2, with a tentative D call TRBD2 (5 bases). Germline-derived CDR1 and CDR2 are MNHNS and SASEGT. The CDR3 is 15 residues long. Trimming removed 5 bases from V and 3 bases from J, with 13 bases in between. Here the CDR3 reads CASSNSVSDTGELFF. The CDR3, as DNA: TGTGCCAGCAGTAATAGCGTCTCAGACACCGGGGAGCTGTTTTTT.

In regard to this clonotype: This may be a read error, as it is one base from a much larger clone. The rearrangement uses TRBV12-3 or TRBV12-4 and TRBJ2-3, with D hard to call. CDR3 size: 12 residues. Trimming took off 4 bases at V and 4 bases at J, with 6 bases between the two ends. Written as DNA, the CDR3 is TGTGCCAGCAGTTCAGAAGCAGATACGCAGTATTTT. This codes for CASSSEADTQYF.

This clonotype was observed many times. This chain uses TRBV4-1 with TRBJ1-6, with D perhaps TRBD1 (5 bases). The CDR3 sequence is 16 residues long. Per the germline V gene, CDR1 is MGHRA and CDR2 is YSYEKL. V was clipped by 4 bases and J by 8 bases, with 18 bases between them. CDR3 nucleotide sequence: TGCGCCAGCAGCCGCCTCATGTCGTTAGGGGATTCACCCCTCCACTTT. Translation gives CASSRLMSLGDSPLHF.

This clonotype was counted ten times or more. The chain recombines TRBV20-1 with TRBJ2-5, with 7 bases fitting TRBD2. Unmatched junction bases numbered 3, after V lost 6 bases and J lost 2 bases. CDR1 DFQATT and CDR2 SNEGSKA come from the germline V gene (reference sequence). This CDR3 is built from 12 residues. The CDR3 DNA reads as TGCAGTGCCCTAGCGGATCAAGAGACCCAGTACTTC. Translation gives CSALADQETQYF.